The 22 T cell receptor beta chains below all came from one sample that was sequenced in a study of response to subunit inactivated influenza vaccine. TCRdb re-called the RT-PCR reads through MiXCR, storing one row per CDR3 protein. The data hold 650,000 to 800,000 distinct CDR3 sequences, with around 14% observed a single time. Here the sequenced sample was PBMCs from blood, taken approximately 15 days before vaccination. Receptors originate from a man over 45 who received an inactivated influenza vaccine.

This clonotype was observed at least ten times. Compared with germline, one end of the junction differs, possibly owing to a read error. The V and J genes are TRBV7-2 and TRBJ1-1; D gene uncertain. Germline V lookup: CDR1 SGHTA, CDR2 FQGNSA. The CDR3 extends over 15 amino acids. The CDR3 DNA reads as TGCGCCAGCAGCTTGGGGTCAGGTATGAACACTGAAGCTTTCTTT. It encodes CASSLGSGMNTEAFF. The full variable domain, completed using reference TRBV7-2 and TRBJ1-1, is GAGVSQSPSNKVTEKGKDVELRCDPISGHTALYWYRQSLGQGLEFLIYFQGNSAPDKSGLPSDRFSAERTGGSVSTLTIQRTQQEDSAVYLCASSLGSGMNTEAFFGQGTRLTVV.

The rearrangement links TRBV9 to TRBJ2-2, with unresolved D. The CDR3 has 16 residues. Trimming stripped 4 bases from V and 2 bases from J, with 15 bases between. From germline, CDR1 is SGDLS and CDR2 YYNGEE. In nucleotides, the CDR3 is TGTGCCAGCAGCTCCGAGTTCCGGGCCAACACCGGGGAGCTGTTTTTT. Amino acid sequence: CASSSEFRANTGELFF.

This clonotype was picked up many times. This rearrangement joins TRBV9 to TRBJ2-3; D unresolved. There are 12 residues in the CDR3. V was cut by 0 bases and J by 6 bases, with 5 bases left in between. Per the germline V gene, CDR1 is SGDLS and CDR2 is YYNGEE. DNA of the CDR3: TGTGCCAGCAGCGTAGAAACGGATACGCAGTATTTT. This encodes CASSVETDTQYF.

This chain uses TRBV10-3 with TRBJ2-5, with D possibly matching TRBD2 (6 bases). This CDR3 is built from 14 residues. V shed 3 bases and J shed 5 bases, with 13 bases lying between them. Germline lookup yields CDR1 ENHRY and CDR2 SYGVKD. The CDR3 spells CAISDKASDETQYF. CDR3 coding DNA: TGTGCCATCAGTGATAAGGCTAGCGACGAGACCCAGTACTTC.

This clonotype was seen a few times. The chain couples TRBV5-1 to TRBJ2-3; TRBD2 agrees at 8 bases. V dropped 4 bases and J dropped 7; count of bases not matched to a gene: 11. This CDR3 has 15 residues. Germline V lookup: CDR1 SGHRS, CDR2 YFSETQ. The CDR3 DNA sequence: TGCGCCAGCAGCCCATTGGACGGGAGGGGGAATACGCAGTATTTT. Translation gives CASSPLDGRGNTQYF. The full variable domain, its missing parts supplied by reference TRBV5-1 and TRBJ2-3, is KAGVTQTPRYLIKTRGQQVTLSCSPISGHRSVSWYQQTPGQGLQFLFEYFSETQRNKGNFPGRFSGRQFSNSRSEMNVSTLELGDSALYLCASSPLDGRGNTQYFGPGTRLTVL.

This clonotype has at least ten counts. This chain joins TRBV28 and TRBJ2-7; D unclear. The length of the CDR3 is 13 residues. Deletions cut 2 bases from V and 4 bases from J, with 9 bases between. Germline CDR1 and CDR2: MDHEN and SYDVKM. For the CDR3, the DNA is TGTGCCAGCAGTTTAGGGCAGAGATACGAGCAGTACTTC. Its translation: CASSLGQRYEQYF.

The J gene is TRBJ1-1, the V gene TRBV5-6; possibly TRBD1 for D (6 bases). CDR1 SGHDT and CDR2 YYEEEE come from the germline V gene. The germline V and J ends were trimmed by 4 bases and 6 bases, with 16 bases remaining between them. This CDR3 is 14 amino acids long. CDR3 coding DNA: TGTGCCAGCAGCGGAAAGACAGGTCGCTCTGAAGCTTTCTTT. This gives the protein CASSGKTGRSEAFF.

This clonotype was found many times. The rearrangement uses TRBV27 and TRBJ1-5; the D gene is possibly TRBD1 (5 bases). Germline loops: CDR1 MNHEY, CDR2 SMNVEV (reference sequence). The CDR3 has 12 amino acids. The V end was cut by 1 base, the J end by 8 bases, with 6 bases between. CDR3 loop: CASSLLGEPQHF. For the CDR3, the DNA is TGTGCCAGCAGTTTATTAGGGGAGCCCCAGCATTTT.

This clonotype was counted only a few times. This chain links TRBV14 with TRBJ2-7; the D gene could be TRBD1 or TRBD2 (5 bases each). Trimming took 4 bases from V and 3 from J, leaving 19 bases between them. The CDR3 spans 16 residues. Germline-derived CDR1 and CDR2 are SGHDN and FVKESK. This chain's CDR3 is CASSPLGTVKLYEQYF. Written as DNA, the CDR3 is TGTGCCAGCAGCCCCCTCGGGACGGTCAAACTCTACGAGCAGTACTTC.

To note about this clonotype: Likely a read error: the CDR3 ends without its conserved phenylalanine or tryptophan. This rearrangement joins TRBV14 to TRBJ2-7; D tentatively fits TRBD1 or TRBD2 (5 bases each). The CDR3 covers 14 residues. V was shortened by 3 bases and J by 0 bases, with 9 bases between the two germline ends. Per germline, CDR1 SGHDN and CDR2 FVKESK. CDR3 residues: CASSQGVNSYEQYL. Here the CDR3 DNA reads TGTGCCAGCAGCCAGGGGGTAAACTCCTACGAGCAGTACCTC.

This chain connects TRBV20-1 to TRBJ2-1; 7 positions match TRBD2. After removal of 1 base from V and 6 bases from J, the junction contained 3 bases not matched to a gene. Looked up from germline, CDR1 is DFQATT and CDR2 is SNEGSKA (reference sequence). CDR3 length equals 13 residues. CDR3 amino acids: CSARGGTTNEQFF. In DNA form, the CDR3 reads TGCAGTGCTAGAGGCGGGACTACCAATGAGCAGTTCTTC.

V and J are TRBV9 and TRBJ1-2; the match to TRBD1 covers 7 bases. V lost 4 bases to trimming and J lost 1 base; unmatched junction nucleotides: 7. The length of the CDR3 is 15 residues. The V gene's germline CDR1 is SGDLS and CDR2 YYNGEE. The chain's CDR3 is CASSHGQELNYGYTF. CDR3 coding DNA: TGTGCCAGCAGCCATGGACAGGAACTTAACTATGGCTACACCTTC.

In this sample, this clonotype turned up a few times. The chain links TRBV27 to TRBJ2-1; 11 nucleotides match TRBD2. The length of the CDR3 is 15 residues. The V and J ends lost 5 bases and 14 bases, in that order; junction bases with no gene match: 14. Germline CDR1 reads MNHEY; CDR2 reads SMNVEV (reference sequence). Written as DNA, the CDR3 is TGTGCCAGCAGTCCCGGGACTAGCGGAAAAACTTTGGAGTTCTTC. This translates into CASSPGTSGKTLEFF.

In its sample, this clonotype was seen many times. The chain is built from TRBV12-3 or TRBV12-4 and TRBJ2-5, with D tentatively TRBD1 (6 bases). Trimming stripped 5 bases from V and 2 bases from J, with 12 bases between. There are 14 residues in the CDR3. CDR3 coding DNA: TGTGCCAGCAGTATAGACAGGCTTCAAGAGACCCAGTACTTC. Translating it yields CASSIDRLQETQYF.

This chain links TRBV20-1 with TRBJ2-7; no clear D gene. Germline values: CDR1 DFQATT, CDR2 SNEGSKA (reference sequence). The ends were cut back, 3 bases at V and 6 bases at J, with 12 bases in the middle. CDR3 length: 12 amino acids. CDR3 sequence (DNA): TGCAGTGCTAGTTGTCTCTCGATCGAGCAGTACTTC. Translating it yields CSASCLSIEQYF.

This clonotype has a handful of counts. The chain carries TRBV28 and TRBJ2-7; 8 positions match TRBD2. V dropped 6 bases and J dropped 1; count of bases not matched to a gene: 8. The CDR3 is 15 residues long. Germline V gives CDR1 MDHEN, CDR2 SYDVKM. In DNA, the CDR3 is TGTGCCAGCAGCTCCGGGGGGGCAGGTTCCTACGAGCAGTACTTC. It codes for CASSSGGAGSYEQYF.

In the case of this clonotype: One end of the junction is discordant with germline, which a read error may explain. The rearrangement joins TRBV5-1 to TRBJ1-2; 8 bases map to TRBD1. This CDR3 has 13 amino acids. The germline gives CDR1 SGHRS, CDR2 YFSETQ. The CDR3 DNA reads TGCGCCAGCAGCTCGACAGGGGAGAGTGGCTACAACTTC. Its protein is CASSSTGESGYNF.

V and J are TRBV11-2 and TRBJ2-2; 10 bases line up with TRBD2. Germline CDR1 SGHAT, CDR2 FQNNGV. The CDR3 spans 14 residues. The V gene end was trimmed by 2 bases and the J gene end by 11 bases; junction bases not matched to a gene: 5. The CDR3 region has the DNA TGTGCCAGCAGCTTAAATCTAGCGGGAGTTGAGCTGTTTTTT. Translated, it gives CASSLNLAGVELFF.

The chain links TRBV12-3 or TRBV12-4 to TRBJ2-1, with 10 bases fitting TRBD2. The CDR3 loop spans 14 amino acids. J lost 9 bases, V lost 6 bases, and 8 bases had no gene match. The CDR3 region is CASRVFSGGSEQFF. CDR3 sequence (DNA): TGTGCCAGCAGGGTCTTTAGCGGGGGGTCTGAGCAGTTCTTC.

The chain couples TRBV29-1 to TRBJ2-3; 9 positions match TRBD1. The junction had 1 base not matched to a gene; V was cut back by 6 bases and J by 0 bases. CDR1 and CDR2 (germline): SQVTM, ANQGSEA. CDR3 length: 13 amino acids. CDR3: CSVGTGSTDTQYF. As DNA, the CDR3 is TGCAGCGTCGGGACAGGGAGCACAGATACGCAGTATTTT.

At least ten counts were recorded for this clonotype. The genes are TRBV15 and TRBJ1-5; D is undetermined. V was cut by 0 bases and J by 7 bases, with 10 bases left in between. This CDR3 has 14 residues. Germline-derived CDR1 and CDR2 are LNHNV and YYDKDF (reference sequence). The CDR3 coding sequence is TGTGCCACCAGCAGAGAACAAATCAGCCAGCCCCAGCATTTT. Translating gives CATSREQISQPQHF. Full variable domain (missing parts from reference TRBV15 and TRBJ1-5): DAMVIQNPRYQVTQFGKPVTLSCSQTLNHNVMYWYQQKSSQAPKLLFHYYDKDFNNEADTPDNFQSRRPNTSFCFLDIRSPGLGDTAMYLCATSREQISQPQHFGDGTRLSIL.

In its sample, this clonotype was seen a few times. The chain combines TRBV7-9 with TRBJ1-1; no firm D call. Germline V gives CDR1 SEHNR, CDR2 FQNEAQ (reference sequence). The length of the CDR3 is 11 residues. V lost 2 bases and J 9 bases, leaving 7 bases between the germline ends. CDR3 in DNA: TGTGCCAGCAGCTTAAAGGATAAAGCTTTCTTT. This gives the protein CASSLKDKAFF. Drawing the rest from reference TRBV7-9 and TRBJ1-1, the complete variable domain is DTGVSQNPRHKITKRGQNVTFRCDPISEHNRLYWYRQTLGQGPEFLTYFQNEAQLEKSRLLSDRFSAERPKGSFSTLEIQRTEQGDSAMYLCASSLKDKAFFGQGTRLTVV.